The entry below describes one TCR beta chain. TCRdb's copy holds only in-frame clones and misses some; the assay was immunoSEQ multiplex PCR. The sample shows approximately 30,000 clones, 86% of them seen only once. The germline gives CDR1 SEHNR, CDR2 FQNEAQ (reference sequence). There are 16 residues in the CDR3. V was trimmed by 5 bases and J by 0 bases, leaving 17 bases between them. The data originate from a study of OX40 agonist ivuxolimab in advanced cancers. This specimen was CD4+ or CD8+ T cells sorted from blood, taken in a trial of the OX40 agonist ivuxolimab. This rearrangement joins TRBV7-9 to TRBJ2-7; the D gene is possibly TRBD2 (6 bases). The sequence derives from an adult with an advanced solid tumor such as melanoma, head and neck, liver or kidney cancer. CDR3 sequence (DNA): TGTGCCAGCAGCACTAGAGGAGGGCTAGACTCCTACGAGCAGTACTTC. Its protein product is CASSTRGGLDSYEQYF.